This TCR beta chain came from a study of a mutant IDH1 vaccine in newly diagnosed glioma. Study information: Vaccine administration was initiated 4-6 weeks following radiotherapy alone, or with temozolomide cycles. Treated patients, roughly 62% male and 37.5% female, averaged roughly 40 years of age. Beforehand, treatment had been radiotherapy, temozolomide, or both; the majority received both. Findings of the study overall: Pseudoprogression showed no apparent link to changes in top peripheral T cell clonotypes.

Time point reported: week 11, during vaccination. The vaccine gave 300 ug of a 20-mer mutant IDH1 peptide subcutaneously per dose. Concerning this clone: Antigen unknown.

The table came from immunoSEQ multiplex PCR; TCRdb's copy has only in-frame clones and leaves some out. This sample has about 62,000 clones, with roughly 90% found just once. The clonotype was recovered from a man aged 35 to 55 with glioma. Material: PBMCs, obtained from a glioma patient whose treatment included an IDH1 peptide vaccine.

CDR3 DNA sequence: TGTGCCAGCAGTGAATTGGGGACAATGCAGTACTTC. It specifies CASSELGTMQYF. The chain joins TRBV25-1 to TRBJ2-7, with a tentative D call TRBD1 (6 bases). The length of the CDR3 is 12 residues. V shed 1 base and J shed 9 bases, with 10 bases lying between them. CDR1 is MGHDK and CDR2 is SYGVNS in the germline V gene.